This entry is about one T cell receptor beta chain. The assay was immunoSEQ multiplex PCR, and TCRdb's table has in-frame clones only and misses some. Of 200,000 to 250,000 clones in the sample, roughly 85% are singletons; the top ten hold around 3.5%. This record comes from a study of blood T cell repertoires in COVID-19. The origin of this receptor is a young woman with acute or convalescent COVID-19. The sequenced sample consisted of peripheral blood.

This chain's CDR3 is CASSQLGDMTNTEAFF. As DNA, the CDR3 is TGTGCCAGCAGTCAGCTCGGGGACATGACAAACACTGAAGCTTTCTTT. This chain joins TRBV6-2 or TRBV6-3 and TRBJ1-1; possibly TRBD1 for D (6 bases). Germline V gene lookup returns CDR1 MNHEY and CDR2 SVGEGT. This CDR3 region has 16 residues. Trimming cost V 5 bases and J 2 bases, with 18 bases left between them.